The 21 T cell receptor beta chains below were found in one sample sequenced in a study of tumor-infiltrating lymphocytes in primary liver carcinoma. DNA and RNA were both co-extracted from about 20-30 mg of bulk tissue that had not been sorted. From approximately 490 ng total RNA, TCR beta cDNA was generated with a primer in the constant region. It was through three nested multiplex PCR rounds of slightly modified ARM-PCR that TCR beta libraries arose. PCR rounds one and two used TRBV1-TRBV30 forward primers with a C-beta reverse primer for around 9 cycles each. TCRdb independently ran MiXCR on the multiplex PCR reads; one entry per CDR3 protein. This table holds 95,000 to 150,000 distinct CDR3 sequences, 64% found once. Sequenced sample: liver tumor tissue from sampling region 3. Subset noted: tumor region T3, left-lateral pole. Every receptor here comes from an older woman with primary liver carcinoma and hepatitis B virus infection.

About this clonotype itself: At one end the junction does not follow the germline gene, possibly because of a read error. This chain links TRBV6-1 with TRBJ2-5, with a tentative D call TRBD2 (6 bases). CDR1 and CDR2 from the germline V gene are MNHNS and SASEGT. This CDR3 is 16 amino acids long. CDR3 nucleotides: TGTGCCAACAGTGACCCGTCTAGCGTTTACCAAGAGACCCAGTACTTC. Amino acid sequence: CANSDPSSVYQETQYF.

The chain has TRBV11-2 and TRBJ2-7; 9 bases fit TRBD1. Germline V gene lookup returns CDR1 SGHAT and CDR2 FQNNGV. The CDR3 contains 16 residues. Losses at the gene ends were 3 bases for V and 2 bases for J; bases not matched to a gene: 8. As DNA, the CDR3 is TGTGCCAGCAGCTTGAATGGACAGGGGTTGGCCTACGAGCAGTACTTC. Residues: CASSLNGQGLAYEQYF.

A note on this clonotype: An end of the junction differs from the germline gene, which may be a read error. This chain connects TRBV6-5 to TRBJ1-5; a possible D gene is TRBD1 (6 bases). CDR1 is MNHEY, CDR2 SVGAGI, per germline. The CDR3 length is 14 residues. The CDR3 protein is CASSHRGGVQTQHF. CDR3 bases: TGTGCCAGCAGTCACCGGGGGGGCGTTCAGACCCAGCATTTT.

The chain links TRBV28 to TRBJ1-2, with D tentatively TRBD1 (5 bases). CDR1 and CDR2 (germline): MDHEN, SYDVKM. This CDR3 contains 13 residues. V was pared by 6 bases and J by 4 bases, with 12 bases between. CDR3 protein: CASRRGIIYGYTF. CDR3 DNA: TGTGCCAGCAGGAGGGGAATTATCTATGGCTACACCTTC.

The rearrangement joins TRBV11-2 to TRBJ2-2; 8 bases line up with TRBD1. The trim removed 5 bases at V and 5 bases at J, leaving 25 bases unmatched. This CDR3 comprises 21 residues. Germline loops: CDR1 SGHAT, CDR2 FQNNGV. CDR3 loop: CASSISGASGGPPVRTGELFF. Written as DNA, the CDR3 is TGTGCCAGCAGCATATCTGGGGCTTCAGGGGGCCCCCCCGTTCGGACCGGGGAGCTGTTTTTT.

As for this clonotype: Lacking the conserved final phenylalanine or tryptophan, this CDR3 likely reflects a read error. The V and J genes are TRBV29-1 and TRBJ2-1, with TRBD2 matching over 7 bases. This CDR3 spans 16 amino acids. Trimming at V came to 7 bases and at J to 7 bases, leaving 19 bases not matched to a gene. CDR1 is SQVTM, CDR2 ANQGSEA, per germline. This CDR3 reads CSAHGTIGSERNEQFS. The CDR3 DNA sequence: TGCAGCGCCCACGGGACTATCGGGAGCGAGCGGAATGAGCAGTTCTCC.

Comment on this clonotype: It may be a read error: a sequence one base away is much more abundant. The CDR3 here is CASSPMWGCTDTQYF. In DNA form, the CDR3 reads TGTGCCAGCAGCCCAATGTGGGGCTGCACAGATACGCAGTATTTT. This chain links TRBV6-5 with TRBJ2-3; D perhaps matches TRBD1 (5 bases). V was cut by 6 bases and J by 1 base, with 14 bases left in between. CDR1 is MNHEY, CDR2 SVGAGI, per germline. The CDR3 contains 15 residues.

The J gene is TRBJ1-2, the V gene TRBV28; D not certain. The CDR3 is 13 amino acids. Germline lookup yields CDR1 MDHEN and CDR2 SYDVKM. The V gene lost 11 bases and the J gene lost 6 bases, with 19 bases spanning the gap. CDR3 DNA sequence: TGTGCCTATAGGTCGGCCCCGTGGGATGGCTACACCTTC. Its translation is CAYRSAPWDGYTF.

Note on this clonotype: This clone may be a read error of a much larger clone one base away. This sequence joins TRBV12-3 or TRBV12-4 and TRBJ2-5; unclear D gene. The CDR3 extends over 16 amino acids. Trimming cost V 3 bases and J 5 bases, with 19 bases left between them. CDR3 bases: TGTGCCAGCAGTTTTGGCTCCGGGCACTCGATCGAGACCCAGTACTTC. Encoded protein: CASSFGSGHSIETQYF.

The rearrangement links TRBV5-4 to TRBJ2-1; D is perhaps TRBD2 (5 bases). Looked up from germline, CDR1 is SGHNT and CDR2 is YYREEE (reference sequence). Trimming left V 6 bases short and J 5 bases short, with 18 bases between. The length of the CDR3 is 15 residues. CDR3 nucleotide sequence: TGTGCCAGCAACCGTCCAACGGGAAGAGACAATGAGCAGTTCTTC. It yields the protein CASNRPTGRDNEQFF.

The chain joins TRBV11-2 to TRBJ2-3; perhaps TRBD2 as D (6 bases). V lost 8 bases and J lost 2, with 11 bases in between. Germline V gene sequence: CDR1 SGHAT, CDR2 FQNNGV. The CDR3 spans 13 residues. The CDR3 DNA reads TGTGCCAGCTTCAGGACTAACACAGATACGCAGTATTTT. It codes for CASFRTNTDTQYF.

This chain uses TRBV25-1 with TRBJ2-7, with no clear D. CDR1 and CDR2 (germline): MGHDK, SYGVNS. The CDR3 contains 15 residues. The V end was cut by 5 bases, the J end by 0 bases, with 14 bases between. CDR3 DNA: TGTGCCAGCAGTCCCGTAGGGCCCTTCTCCTACGAGCAGTACTTC. It specifies CASSPVGPFSYEQYF.

Concerning this clonotype: This may stem from a read error, because a much larger clone lies one nucleotide away. The chain employs TRBV6-1 and TRBJ2-7; D might be TRBD2 (6 bases). There are 15 residues in the CDR3. Trimming pared 1 base from V and 0 bases from J, leaving 10 bases between. Germline CDR1 is MNHNS and CDR2 is SASEGT. CDR3 in amino acids: CASSEVAGNSYEQYF. CDR3 bases: TGTGCCAGCAGTGAAGTGGCGGGAAACTCCTACGAGCAGTACTTC.

Details on this clonotype: This clone may be a read error of a much larger clone one base away. V and J are TRBV12-3 or TRBV12-4 and TRBJ1-2, with a weak D call TRBD1 (5 bases). The CDR3 is 14 amino acids. V was pared by 10 bases and J by 4 bases, with 19 bases between. This chain's CDR3 is CAIRARGAVYGYTF. CDR3 nucleotides: TGTGCCATCAGGGCGCGGGGAGCCGTCTATGGCTACACCTTC.

In the case of this clonotype: A read error may explain this, as a much larger clone is one base away. The chain carries TRBV5-1 and TRBJ1-1; TRBD1 matches at 7 bases. Germline-derived CDR1 and CDR2 are SGHRS and YFSETQ. This CDR3 has 15 amino acids. V dropped 0 bases and J dropped 4; count of bases not matched to a gene: 6. DNA for the CDR3: TGCGCCAGCAGCTTGGAATCAGGGGGTACCACTGAAGCTTTCTTT. Residues: CASSLESGGTTEAFF. The full variable domain, its missing parts supplied by reference TRBV5-1 and TRBJ1-1, is KAGVTQTPRYLIKTRGQQVTLSCSPISGHRSVSWYQQTPGQGLQFLFEYFSETQRNKGNFPGRFSGRQFSNSRSEMNVSTLELGDSALYLCASSLESGGTTEAFFGQGTRLTVV.

The rearrangement joins TRBV29-1 to TRBJ2-3; D is unresolved. The CDR3 contains 13 residues. CDR1 is SQVTM, CDR2 ANQGSEA, per germline. CDR3 amino acids: CSLSLQAPDTQYF. CDR3 DNA sequence: TGCAGTCTAAGCCTCCAGGCCCCAGATACGCAGTATTTT.

Regarding this clonotype: It may be a read error: a sequence one base away is much more abundant. V and J are TRBV29-1 and TRBJ2-3; the D gene is possibly TRBD2 (6 bases). The germline V gene encodes CDR1 SQVTM and CDR2 ANQGSEA. V lost 3 bases, J lost 5 bases, and 12 bases lay in between. This CDR3 region has 13 residues. CDR3: CSVETSFRDTQYF. In DNA form, the CDR3 reads TGCAGCGTTGAGACTAGTTTCAGAGATACGCAGTATTTT.

The chain links TRBV11-2 to TRBJ2-1; D may be TRBD1 (5 bases). V lost 4 bases to trimming and J lost 12 bases, with 16 bases between them. Germline loops: CDR1 SGHAT, CDR2 FQNNGV. This CDR3 comprises 13 residues. CDR3 protein: CASSSAGAPRQFF. The CDR3 region has the DNA TGTGCCAGCAGCTCGGCTGGGGCTCCCCGGCAGTTCTTC. Full variable domain (outside the CDR3, taken from reference TRBV11-2 and TRBJ2-1): EAGVAQSPRYKIIEKRQSVAFWCNPISGHATLYWYQQILGQGPKLLIQFQNNGVVDDSQLPKDRFSAERLKGVDSTLKIQPAKLEDSAVYLCASSSAGAPRQFFGPGTRLTVL.

As regards this clonotype: The junction departs from the called germline gene at one end, perhaps through a read error. The chain has TRBV14 and TRBJ2-7, with 11 bases that match TRBD1. CDR3 size: 15 residues. CDR1 SGHDN and CDR2 FVKESK come from the germline V gene. CDR3 nucleotide sequence: TGTGCCTGCAGCCGAGCCGGGACAGGGGGTCTCTCTCTGTACTTC. As protein: CACSRAGTGGLSLYF.

Concerning this clonotype itself: At one end, the junction sequence differs from germline, possibly due to a read error. This chain joins TRBV7-9 and TRBJ1-2; 9 bases are shared with TRBD1. Germline CDR1 and CDR2: SEHNR and FQNEAQ (reference sequence). This CDR3 is 15 amino acids long. In DNA, the CDR3 is TGTGCCAGCAGCCACACAGGGGGCAAGAACTATGGCCACACCTTC. Its translation is CASSHTGGKNYGHTF.

Concerning this clonotype itself: A clone one base away is much larger, so this may be a read error. J is TRBJ2-7 and V is TRBV7-8, with D possibly matching TRBD1 (6 bases). Looked up from germline, CDR1 is SGHVS and CDR2 is FQNEAQ. The CDR3 loop spans 13 amino acids. The CDR3 here is CAISNRALYEQYF. The CDR3 DNA follows: TGTGCCATCAGCAACAGGGCCTTATACGAGCAGTACTTC.